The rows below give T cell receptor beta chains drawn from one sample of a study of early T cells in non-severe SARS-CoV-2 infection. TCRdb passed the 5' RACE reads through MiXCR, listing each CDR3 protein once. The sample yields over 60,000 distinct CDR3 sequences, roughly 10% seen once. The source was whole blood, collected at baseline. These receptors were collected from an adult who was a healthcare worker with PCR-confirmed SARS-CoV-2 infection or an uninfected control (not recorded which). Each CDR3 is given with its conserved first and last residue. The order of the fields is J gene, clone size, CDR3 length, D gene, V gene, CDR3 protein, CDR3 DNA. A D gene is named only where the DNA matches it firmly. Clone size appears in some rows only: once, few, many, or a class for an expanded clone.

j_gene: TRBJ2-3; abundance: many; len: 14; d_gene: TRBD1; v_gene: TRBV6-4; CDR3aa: CASSDRGQTDTQYF; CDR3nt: TGTGCCAGCAGTGACAGGGGGCAAACAGATACGCAGTATTTT
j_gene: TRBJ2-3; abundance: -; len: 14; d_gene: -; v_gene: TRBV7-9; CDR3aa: CATPTEPSTDTQYF; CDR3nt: TGTGCCACGCCTACCGAGCCTAGCACAGATACGCAGTATTTT
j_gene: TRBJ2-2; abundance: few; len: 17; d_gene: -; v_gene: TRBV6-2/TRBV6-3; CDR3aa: CASNALGPERNTGELFF; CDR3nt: TGTGCCAGCAATGCCCTGGGGCCGGAACGGAACACCGGGGAGCTGTTTTTT
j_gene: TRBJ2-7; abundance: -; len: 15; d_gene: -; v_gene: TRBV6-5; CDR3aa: CASSYSIQGFLEQYF; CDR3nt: TGTGCCAGCAGTTACTCGATACAGGGCTTTCTCGAGCAGTACTTC
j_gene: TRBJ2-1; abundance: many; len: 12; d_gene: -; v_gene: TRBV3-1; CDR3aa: CASLGPKGEQFF; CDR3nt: TGTGCCAGCCTGGGGCCAAAGGGTGAGCAGTTCTTC
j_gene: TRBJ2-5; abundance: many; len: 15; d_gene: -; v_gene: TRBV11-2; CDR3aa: CASSFLQFREETQYF; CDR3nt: TGTGCCAGCAGCTTCTTACAGTTCAGGGAAGAGACCCAGTACTTC
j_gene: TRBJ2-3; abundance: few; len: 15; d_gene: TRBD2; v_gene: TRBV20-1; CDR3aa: CSAGARAGVTDTQYF; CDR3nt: TGCAGTGCTGGGGCCCGCGCGGGGGTCACAGATACGCAGTATTTT
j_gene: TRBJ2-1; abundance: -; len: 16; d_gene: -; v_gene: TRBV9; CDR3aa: CASSVQDVSSYNEQFF; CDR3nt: TGTGCCAGCAGCGTCCAGGACGTTAGCTCCTACAATGAGCAGTTCTTC
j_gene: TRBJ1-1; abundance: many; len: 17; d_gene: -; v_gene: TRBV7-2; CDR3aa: CASSLKPTPIGGTEAFF; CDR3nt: TGTGCCAGCAGCTTAAAGCCGACCCCAATTGGGGGGACTGAAGCTTTCTTT
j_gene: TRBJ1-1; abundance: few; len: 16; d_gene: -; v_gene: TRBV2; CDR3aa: CASSGGAATYRAEAFF; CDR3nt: TGTGCCAGCAGTGGTGGGGCCGCGACGTACAGGGCTGAAGCTTTCTTT
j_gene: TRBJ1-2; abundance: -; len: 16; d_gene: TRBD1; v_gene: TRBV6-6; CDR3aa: CASSYGGTGRSNGYTF; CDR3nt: TGTGCCAGCAGTTACGGGGGGACAGGCCGAAGTAATGGCTACACCTTC
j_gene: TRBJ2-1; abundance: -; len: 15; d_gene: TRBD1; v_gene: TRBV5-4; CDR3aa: CASSSTGGSYNEQFF; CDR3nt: TGTGCCAGCAGCAGTACAGGGGGCTCCTACAATGAGCAGTTCTTC
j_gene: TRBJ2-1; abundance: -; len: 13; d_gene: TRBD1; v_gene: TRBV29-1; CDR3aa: CSASIQGPGEQFF; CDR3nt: TGCAGCGCCTCTATACAGGGGCCCGGTGAGCAGTTCTTC
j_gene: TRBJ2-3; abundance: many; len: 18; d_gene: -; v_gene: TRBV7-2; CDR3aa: CASSHLTWRAVNTDTQYF; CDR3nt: TGTGCCAGCAGCCACTTGACTTGGCGGGCAGTTAACACAGATACGCAGTATTTT
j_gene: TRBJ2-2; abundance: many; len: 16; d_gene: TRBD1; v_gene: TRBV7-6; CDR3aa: CASSLGAGQGTGELFF; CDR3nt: TGTGCCAGCAGCTTAGGAGCGGGACAGGGCACCGGGGAGCTGTTTTTT
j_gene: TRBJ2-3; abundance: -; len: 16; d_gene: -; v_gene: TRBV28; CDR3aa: CASIPAGPLSSDTQYF; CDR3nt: TGTGCCAGCATCCCGGCGGGACCCCTAAGCTCAGATACGCAGTATTTT
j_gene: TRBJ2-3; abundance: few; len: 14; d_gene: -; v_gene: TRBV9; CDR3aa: CASSPQGSTDTQYF; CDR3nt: TGTGCCAGCAGCCCCCAGGGGAGCACAGATACGCAGTATTTT
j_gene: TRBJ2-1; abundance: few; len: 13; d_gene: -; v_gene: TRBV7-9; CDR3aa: CASSSDSLELQFF; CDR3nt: TGTGCCAGCAGCTCGGACTCACTAGAGCTGCAGTTCTTC
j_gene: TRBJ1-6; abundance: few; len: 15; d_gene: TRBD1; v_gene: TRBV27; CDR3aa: CASSLPGGYNSPLHF; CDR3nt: TGTGCCAGCAGTTTGCCAGGGGGATATAATTCACCCCTCCACTTT
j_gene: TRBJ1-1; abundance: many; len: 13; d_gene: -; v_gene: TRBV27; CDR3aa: CASSLRPNTEAFF; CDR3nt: TGTGCCAGCAGTTTACGGCCGAACACTGAAGCTTTCTTT
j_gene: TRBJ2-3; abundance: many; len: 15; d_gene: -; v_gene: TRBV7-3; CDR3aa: CASSLIGNGLDTQYF; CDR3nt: TGTGCCAGCAGCTTAATAGGGAACGGGTTGGATACGCAGTATTTT
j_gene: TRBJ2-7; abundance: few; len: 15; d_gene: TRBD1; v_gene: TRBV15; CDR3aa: CATSREGQGPYEQYF; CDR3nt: TGTGCCACCAGCAGAGAGGGACAGGGGCCCTACGAGCAGTACTTC
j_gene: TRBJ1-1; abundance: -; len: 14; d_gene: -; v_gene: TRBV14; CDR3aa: CASSLAPRGTEAFF; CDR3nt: TGTGCCAGCAGCCTCGCGCCCAGAGGCACTGAAGCTTTCTTT
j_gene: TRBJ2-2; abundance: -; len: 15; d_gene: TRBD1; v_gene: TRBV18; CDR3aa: CASSPNRGDTGELFF; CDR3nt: TGTGCCAGCTCACCGAACAGGGGGGACACCGGGGAGCTGTTTTTT
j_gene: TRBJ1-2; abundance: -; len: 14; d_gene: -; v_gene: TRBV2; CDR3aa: CASRADGSRYGYTF; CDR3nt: TGTGCCAGCAGGGCGGACGGTTCCCGCTATGGCTACACCTTC
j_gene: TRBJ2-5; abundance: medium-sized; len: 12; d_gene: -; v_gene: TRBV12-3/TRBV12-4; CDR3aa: CASGQLQETQYF; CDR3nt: TGTGCCAGTGGACAGCTACAAGAGACCCAGTACTTC
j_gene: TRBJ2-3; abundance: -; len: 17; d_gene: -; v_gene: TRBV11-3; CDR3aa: CASSLGYRDSPTDTQYF; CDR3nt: TGTGCCAGCAGCTTGGGGTACCGGGACTCTCCCACAGATACGCAGTATTTT
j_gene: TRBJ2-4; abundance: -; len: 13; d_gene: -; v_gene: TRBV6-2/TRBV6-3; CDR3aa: CASSDRLETIQYF; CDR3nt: TGTGCCAGCAGTGACAGACTTGAAACTATTCAGTACTTC
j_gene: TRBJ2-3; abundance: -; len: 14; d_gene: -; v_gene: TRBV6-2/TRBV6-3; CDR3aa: CASSYPEAGDTQYF; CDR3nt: TGTGCCAGCAGTTACCCTGAGGCCGGAGATACGCAGTATTTT
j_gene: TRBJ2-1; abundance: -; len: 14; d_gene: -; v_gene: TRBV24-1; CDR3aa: CATSEPGSYNEQFF; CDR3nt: TGTGCCACCAGTGAACCCGGATCCTACAATGAGCAGTTCTTC
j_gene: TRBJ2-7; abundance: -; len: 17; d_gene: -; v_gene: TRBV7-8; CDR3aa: CASSLASAGRTSYEQYF; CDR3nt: TGTGCCAGCAGCTTAGCGTCCGCAGGAAGAACCTCCTACGAGCAGTACTTC
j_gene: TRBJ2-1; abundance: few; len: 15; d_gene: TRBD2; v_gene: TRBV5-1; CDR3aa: CASSLQRGSYNEQFF; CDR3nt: TGCGCCAGCAGCCTTCAGCGGGGGAGTTACAATGAGCAGTTCTTC
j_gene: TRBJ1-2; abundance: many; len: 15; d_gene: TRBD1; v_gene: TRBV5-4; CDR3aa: CASSSPDRANYGYTF; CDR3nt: TGTGCCAGCAGCTCACCCGACAGGGCCAACTATGGCTACACCTTC
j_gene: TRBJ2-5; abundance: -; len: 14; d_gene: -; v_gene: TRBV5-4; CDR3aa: CASSLGTTQETQYF; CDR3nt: TGTGCCAGCAGCTTGGGGACCACCCAAGAGACCCAGTACTTC
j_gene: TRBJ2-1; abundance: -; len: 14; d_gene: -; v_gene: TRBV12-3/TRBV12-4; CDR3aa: CSSREGGARNEQFF; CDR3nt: TGTTCCTCACGGGAAGGGGGGGCCCGGAATGAGCAGTTCTTC
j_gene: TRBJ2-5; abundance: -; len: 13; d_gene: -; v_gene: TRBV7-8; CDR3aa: CASSLTPEGTQYF; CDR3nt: TGTGCCAGCAGCTTAACTCCCGAAGGAACCCAGTACTTC
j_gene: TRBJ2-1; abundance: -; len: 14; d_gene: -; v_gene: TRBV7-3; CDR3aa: CASSLRAPPDEQFF; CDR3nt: TGTGCCAGCAGCTTAAGGGCTCCTCCGGATGAGCAGTTCTTC
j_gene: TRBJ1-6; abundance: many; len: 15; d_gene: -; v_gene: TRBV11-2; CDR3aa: CASSSEASPGSPLHF; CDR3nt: TGTGCCAGCAGCTCTGAGGCCTCTCCGGGGTCACCCCTCCACTTT
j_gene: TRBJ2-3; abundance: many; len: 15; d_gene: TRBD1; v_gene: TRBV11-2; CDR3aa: CASNGPGQAPHTQYF; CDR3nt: TGTGCCAGCAACGGACCGGGACAGGCCCCCCATACGCAGTATTTT
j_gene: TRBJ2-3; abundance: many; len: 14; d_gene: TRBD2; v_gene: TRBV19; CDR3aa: CASSRGGDGYTQYF; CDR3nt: TGTGCCAGTAGTCGCGGGGGTGATGGTTATACGCAGTATTTT
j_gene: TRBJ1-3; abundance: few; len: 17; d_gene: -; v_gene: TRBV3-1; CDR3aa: CASSQGADRSRGNTIYF; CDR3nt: TGTGCCAGCAGCCAAGGCGCTGACAGGTCGCGGGGAAACACCATATATTTT
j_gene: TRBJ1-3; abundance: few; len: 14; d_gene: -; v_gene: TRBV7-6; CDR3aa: CASKGGGSGNTIYF; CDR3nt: TGTGCCAGCAAGGGGGGCGGCTCTGGAAACACCATATATTTT
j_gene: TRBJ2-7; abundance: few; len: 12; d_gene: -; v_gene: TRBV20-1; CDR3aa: CSASPPSYEQYF; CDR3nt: TGCAGTGCTAGCCCCCCCTCGTACGAGCAGTACTTC
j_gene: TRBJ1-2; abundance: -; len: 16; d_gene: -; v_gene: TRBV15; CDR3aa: CATSRDFTATNYGYTF; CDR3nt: TGTGCCACCAGCAGAGATTTCACGGCTACTAACTATGGCTACACCTTC